These 14 T cell receptor beta chains were all obtained from the same sample, sequenced in a study of vaccination effects on CD4 cells after COVID-19. Their antigens are not known. Assay used: immunoSEQ multiplex PCR; TCRdb lists only in-frame clones, some missing. The table records over 55,000 clones, roughly 80% of them present only once. Viral peptide pool expansion of antigen-specific CD4+ T cells preceded sequencing in the ViraFEST assay. Following 10 days of culture, CD4+ T cells were isolated. Sequences were derived from CD4+ T cells from PBMCs cultured with HCoV-229E spike peptides, sampled before COVID-19 vaccination. These receptors were taken from a human donor who received a COVID-19 vaccine.

The chain joins TRBV18 to TRBJ2-3; a weak D match, TRBD2 (6 bases). V lost 3 bases and J 3 bases, leaving 16 bases between the germline ends. This CDR3 spans 16 amino acids. Germline-derived CDR1 and CDR2 are KGHSH and LQKENI. The CDR3, as DNA: TGTGCCAGCTCACCGGCGAGCAGGGCGGGGACAGATACGCAGTATTTT. It encodes CASSPASRAGTDTQYF.

The V gene is TRBV5-1, the J gene TRBJ1-1, with no clear D. Germline V gene data show CDR1 as SGHRS and CDR2 as YFSETQ. The CDR3 covers 14 residues. Trimming took off 1 base at V and 4 bases at J, with 11 bases between the two ends. CDR3 sequence: CASSLQPTGTEAFF. CDR3 in DNA: TGCGCCAGCAGCTTGCAACCGACGGGCACTGAAGCTTTCTTT. Based on the CDR3 plus reference TRBV5-1 and TRBJ1-1, the full variable domain is KAGVTQTPRYLIKTRGQQVTLSCSPISGHRSVSWYQQTPGQGLQFLFEYFSETQRNKGNFPGRFSGRQFSNSRSEMNVSTLELGDSALYLCASSLQPTGTEAFFGQGTRLTVV.

V gene TRBV3-1 (or the pseudogene TRBV3-2) combines with J gene TRBJ2-5, with D tentatively TRBD1 (6 bases). This CDR3 region has 14 residues. Per the germline V gene, CDR1 is LGHDT and CDR2 is YNNKEL (reference sequence). Trimming stripped 1 base from V and 4 bases from J, with 10 bases between. CDR3 nucleotide sequence: TGTGCCAGCAGCCAAGTGGGGGCCATAGAGACCCAGTACTTC. Translation: CASSQVGAIETQYF.

The rearrangement uses TRBV6-2 or TRBV6-3 and TRBJ1-5; no reliable D call. From germline, CDR1 is MNHEY and CDR2 SVGEGT. The CDR3 totals 15 residues. V was clipped by 5 bases and J by 3 bases, with 14 bases between them. The CDR3 loop reads CASSQGLYPNQPQHF. CDR3 coding DNA: TGTGCCAGCAGTCAAGGACTTTATCCCAATCAGCCCCAGCATTTT.

The rearrangement uses TRBV2 and TRBJ1-2; D may be TRBD1 (5 bases). Germline lookup yields CDR1 SNHLY and CDR2 FYNNEI. The CDR3 has 14 amino acids. V dropped 4 bases and J dropped 6 bases, with 15 bases sitting between them. This CDR3 reads CASSAQGLIDGYTF. CDR3 DNA: TGTGCCAGCAGTGCTCAGGGTTTGATCGATGGCTACACCTTC.

The chain has TRBV29-1 and TRBJ1-5; 9 bases fit TRBD1. Unmatched junction bases numbered 13, after V lost 7 bases and J lost 9 bases. In germline, CDR1 is SQVTM, CDR2 ANQGSEA. This CDR3 is 14 amino acids long. CDR3 amino acids: CSARTGDDYGPQHF. CDR3 bases: TGCAGCGCGAGGACAGGGGATGATTATGGGCCCCAGCATTTT.

This chain uses TRBV4-2 with TRBJ1-2; D unresolved. V was clipped by 0 bases and J by 3 bases, with 11 bases between them. CDR3 length: 15 residues. CDR1 LGHNA and CDR2 YNFKEQ come from the germline V gene. The CDR3: CASSQDSSEYYGYTF. The DNA for the CDR3 is TGTGCCAGCAGCCAAGATTCGTCAGAATACTATGGCTACACCTTC.

The chain carries TRBV5-6 and TRBJ2-6, with TRBD1 matching 11 bases. CDR1 is SGHDT and CDR2 is YYEEEE in the germline V gene. V shed 3 bases, J shed 0 bases, and the junction held 8 bases outside the gene matches. This CDR3 region has 19 residues. CDR3 in amino acids: CASSSRDRGGLSGANVLTF. CDR3 coding DNA: TGTGCCAGCAGCTCCCGGGACAGGGGGGGACTCTCTGGGGCCAACGTCCTGACTTTC.

This sequence joins TRBV7-3 and TRBJ2-2; 13 nucleotides match TRBD2. Trimming removed 4 bases from V and 6 bases from J; junction bases left unmatched: 11. CDR3 length equals 18 residues. Germline CDR1 SGHTA, CDR2 FQGTGA. The CDR3 region has the DNA TGTGCCAGCAGCTCACAACCACTTACTAGCGGGGGGGCCGGGGAGCTGTTTTTT. Translated: CASSSQPLTSGGAGELFF. The complete variable domain, with remaining parts taken from reference TRBV7-3 and TRBJ2-2, reads GAGVSQTPSNKVTEKGKYVELRCDPISGHTALYWYRQSLGQGPEFLIYFQGTGAADDSGLPNDRFFAVRPEGSVSTLKIQRTERGDSAVYLCASSSQPLTSGGAGELFFGEGSRLTVL.

The chain employs TRBV9 and TRBJ2-2; 10 nucleotides agree with TRBD2. The germline CDR1 and CDR2 sequences are SGDLS and YYNGEE. The CDR3 runs 15 residues. V lost 6 bases to trimming and J lost 1 base; unmatched junction nucleotides: 3. CDR3 protein: CASTPSGRNTGELFF. The DNA for the CDR3 is TGTGCCAGCACCCCTAGCGGGAGGAACACCGGGGAGCTGTTTTTT.

V and J are TRBV24-1 and TRBJ1-2, with 9 nucleotides matching TRBD1. Germline CDR1 is KGHDR and CDR2 is SFDVKD. The V gene end was trimmed by 2 bases and the J gene end by 8 bases; junction bases not matched to a gene: 8. This CDR3 has 15 amino acids. The CDR3 coding sequence is TGTGCCACCAGTGATTCCGGACAGGGGAAGAAAGGCTACACCTTC. Protein product: CATSDSGQGKKGYTF.

The V and J genes are TRBV7-2 and TRBJ1-2; 8 nucleotides match TRBD1. The CDR3 covers 14 residues. V lost 5 bases to trimming and J lost 8 bases; unmatched junction nucleotides: 10. Germline V gene lookup returns CDR1 SGHTA and CDR2 FQGNSA. The CDR3 bases are TGTGCCAGCAGCCCGCGGACAGGGCTGGGAGGCTACACCTTC. It translates to CASSPRTGLGGYTF.

This clone was seen more than once but under ten times. The chain is built from TRBV14 and TRBJ1-1; possible D gene TRBD1, 5 bases. Germline CDR1 reads SGHDN; CDR2 reads FVKESK. The CDR3 spans 13 residues. V was pared by 5 bases and J by 5 bases, with 12 bases between. The CDR3 region has the DNA TGTGCCAGCAGCAGGGACCCTGGGACTGAAGCTTTCTTT. It encodes CASSRDPGTEAFF.

V gene TRBV15 combines with J gene TRBJ1-3; D is perhaps TRBD1 (5 bases). The CDR3 has 13 residues. The V and J ends lost 0 bases and 8 bases respectively, with 8 bases between them. Germline CDR1 is LNHNV and CDR2 is YYDKDF (reference sequence). For the CDR3, the DNA is TGTGCCACCAGCAGAGATCGGGGGGACACCATATATTTT. It encodes CATSRDRGDTIYF.